These 6 T cell receptor beta chains were all obtained from the same sample, sequenced in a study of T cell repertoires in cytomegalovirus infection. TCRdb called the reads again in MiXCR, with one record for every CDR3 protein. This sample has a few hundred thousand distinct CDR3 sequences, with around a tenth found just once. The sequenced sample was PBMCs. These TCRs come from a human donor in good health (CMV status not recorded). Some clones in this sample may be carry-over from other donors' samples.

This sequence joins TRBV10-3 and TRBJ2-7; D is possibly TRBD2 (6 bases). The CDR3 length is 16 residues. Germline CDR1 ENHRY, CDR2 SYGVKD. Deletions cut 0 bases from V and 0 bases from J, with 12 bases between. The CDR3 loop reads CAISESGIAVSYEQYF. Here the CDR3 DNA reads TGTGCCATCAGTGAGTCTGGAATAGCGGTCTCCTACGAGCAGTACTTC.

The chain has TRBV6-5 and TRBJ1-2; D unclear. CDR3 length: 15 residues. V shed 6 bases and J shed 8 bases, with 22 bases lying between them. Germline V gene lookup returns CDR1 MNHEY and CDR2 SVGAGI. CDR3 nucleotides: TGTGCCAGCAGCCTCCTAGGGCAGGAGGGTCGGGGCTACACCTTC. This codes for CASSLLGQEGRGYTF.

The chain is built from TRBV28 and TRBJ1-6; TRBD1 is a possible D gene (5 bases). Germline lookup yields CDR1 MDHEN and CDR2 SYDVKM. This CDR3 region has 16 residues. Trimming left V 3 bases short and J 0 bases short, with 9 bases between. CDR3 DNA: TGTGCCAGCAGTTTGGACATGAGCTCCTATAATTCACCCCTCCACTTT. Translating gives CASSLDMSSYNSPLHF.

The chain employs TRBV7-4 and TRBJ1-5, with D tentatively TRBD1 (5 bases). The CDR3 contains 14 residues. The germline V gene encodes CDR1 SGHVT and CDR2 SQSDAQ. Trimming took 5 bases from V and 5 from J, leaving 13 bases between them. The CDR3 DNA is TGTGCCAGCAGCATTGACAGCGCTTATCAGCCCCAGCATTTT. This sequence encodes CASSIDSAYQPQHF.

The chain couples TRBV12-3 or TRBV12-4 to TRBJ1-3, with TRBD1 matching 8 bases. The V segment lost 6 bases and the J segment 3 bases; nucleotides outside the gene matches: 4. This CDR3 is built from 14 residues. CDR3 nucleotide sequence: TGTGCCAGCAGAAGGACAGGGAATGGAAACACCATATATTTT. Translation: CASRRTGNGNTIYF.

This clonotype has just a few counts. The rearrangement uses TRBV28 and TRBJ2-3, with D perhaps matching TRBD2 (6 bases). Trimming removed 1 base from V and 2 bases from J, with 19 bases in between. The CDR3 is 18 residues long. Germline CDR1 reads MDHEN; CDR2 reads SYDVKM. CDR3 amino acids: CASSLLGGSRGTTDTQYF. Here the CDR3 DNA reads TGTGCCAGCAGTTTATTAGGAGGTTCACGGGGGACCACAGATACGCAGTATTTT.